This T cell receptor beta chain was retrieved from a study of cytomegalovirus exposure and HLA in healthy donors. CDR1 and CDR2 (germline): SGHTA, FQGNSA. V shed 1 base, J shed 7 bases, and the junction held 6 bases outside the gene matches. The CDR3 totals 15 residues. Comment on this clone: Its matching antigen is unknown.

These donors, healthy bone marrow donors, were studied. The donors, nominally healthy at sampling, likely had unrecorded immune exposures. Study results and caveats: The authors judged a highly shared variant cluster likely a sequencing artifact. Data from an earlier analysis indicated that most TCR beta V segments were productive either about 90% or about 30% of the time.

This PCR relied on a set of 60 Vbeta primers and 13 Jbeta primers. Clones were sequenced by immunoSEQ multiplex PCR, and TCRdb holds only the in-frame ones, with some missing. The sample lists around 170,000 clones, about four fifths occurring once. What was sequenced was PBMCs. The chain combines TRBV7-2 with TRBJ1-5, with TRBD1 identical over 8 bases. The sequence was obtained from a woman in her forties or fifties in good health and CMV-seronegative. CDR3 nucleotide sequence: TGTGCCAGCAGCTTAGGGCAGGGGGCGGGACAGCCCCAGCATTTT. It codes for CASSLGQGAGQPQHF.